This T cell receptor beta chain originates from a study of cytomegalovirus exposure and HLA in healthy donors. About the research overall: Clustering assigned about four fifths of the approximately 400 genotyped donors to the Caucasian-associated ancestry cluster. Whole-study findings and limits: In a later analysis, DRB1 alleles had the most associated TCRs; HLA-C alleles the fewest. Analysis was carried out at a later point, and it linked a missense DCLRE1C variant to TCR beta V- and J-gene trimming.

These donors counted as nominally healthy when sampled, but unrecorded immune exposures were likely. In the PCR, 60 Vbeta and 13 Jbeta primers were used. Assay: immunoSEQ multiplex PCR; the TCRdb copy retains only in-frame clones and omits some. Of about 99,000 clones listed, 66% were seen once; the top ten hold around 3.5%. Regarding this clone: Its antigen remains unidentified.

The origin of this receptor is a woman in her forties or fifties in good health and CMV-seronegative. Specimen: PBMCs.

Written as DNA, the CDR3 is TGTGCCAGCCAAGGGGACAGGGAACTTGAGGAGCAGTACTTC. As protein: CASQGDRELEEQYF. The chain joins TRBV2 to TRBJ2-7; 9 bases are shared with TRBD1. Trimming cost V 8 bases and J 7 bases; bases outside gene matches: 12. The CDR3 consists of 14 residues. Germline lookup yields CDR1 SNHLY and CDR2 FYNNEI.